This T cell receptor beta chain derives from a study of prognosis after radiotherapy for stage I lung cancer (dated by TCRdb to the early 2020s). For the study in its entirety: Between April 2018 and January 2019, fewer than 20 patients with stage I NSCLC were enrolled in Nanjing, China. Under 15 cases involved newly diagnosed primary stage I lung tumors, and roughly 5 involved oligometastatic NSCLC subsequent to surgical resection of the primary tumor. All patients were regarded as medically inoperable, because of comorbidities in about a dozen patients and refusal of surgery in about seven patients. The cohort was made up of some 12 men and a handful of women, with a median age of approximately 74 years and an age range of roughly 50 to 84 years. Under 15 patients had adenocarcinoma and several had squamous cell carcinoma as the tumor histology. Using image-guided IMRT or VMAT, SBRT was delivered in 3 to 5 fractions at a biologically effective dose of at least 100 Gy. No patient received concurrent therapy alongside SBRT. After SBRT, distant metastases developed in four of the 19 patients at a median of approximately 7 months, while the remaining 15 patients had no significant progression. The study profiled peripheral blood TCR beta repertoires from stage I NSCLC patients before and after stereotactic body radiotherapy and related them to distant failure. For each of the approximately 20 patients, one blood sample was taken before SBRT and one after, so the study sequenced approximately 40 samples in total. Study-level results and caveats: Post-SBRT Shannon entropy and its change from baseline were lower in patients who developed distant metastases; baseline Shannon entropy was not associated with metastases. TRBV and TRBJ usage frequencies reportedly varied with metastasis status, involving two V genes at baseline and nine V and two J genes after SBRT. No adjustment for multiple comparisons was applied to any of the reported P values. The study was limited by its small cohort and short follow-up, and the findings require independent validation. After SBRT, the number of unique TCR clones decreased (median about 10,000 before versus some 6,900 after; Wilcoxon paired P=0.011). No determination of tumor specificity was made for expanded TCR clones.

A history of other malignancies or of prior chemotherapy or radiotherapy was absent in all patients, and node-negative disease was shown on CT and PET/CT in all patients. Around 6 milliliters of peripheral venous blood were drawn into EDTA tubes at each of two time points. Ficoll-Paque Plus density-gradient centrifugation was used to isolate PBMCs. Right after collection, samples were placed at -80 degrees C and kept there until analysis. This clonotype occurred a few times. No antigen is known for it. Base qualities are not recorded, but no much larger clone differs from it by a single base. Two rounds of multiplex PCR were used to amplify the TCR beta CDR3 region from genomic DNA. In the first round of PCR, primers specific to each TRBV and TRBJ gene were used, and the primer sequences are filed in Chinese patent CN105087789A. Universal primers were used in the second round of PCR. The Roche High Pure PCR Template Preparation Kit was used to extract genomic DNA from the frozen PBMCs. An Illumina HiSeq 3000 was used to sequence the libraries paired-end with 151 bp reads. Processing in the source paper ran as follows. CutAdapt was used to discard raw reads that did not contain the multiplex PCR primer sequences. High-quality paired reads were merged into contigs with PEAR. TRB V, D and J gene segments were assigned to each contig with MiXCR by alignment to reference sequences. CDR3 sequences were clustered by base quality and sequence similarity to remove sequencing errors. Shannon entropy, normalized by the natural log of the productive TCR sequence number, served as the measure of diversity. One minus Shannon entropy divided by the natural log of the number of unique clonotypes was used as the definition of clonality. The Youden index of ROC curves was used to select progression-free survival cut-offs for repertoire metrics, and analyses were performed in R 3.5.3. TCRdb's own reprocessing of the public reads used fastp at Q25 and MiXCR and kept productive beta chains. Entries are consolidated by CDR3 protein sequence, retaining the most common genes and DNA. TCRdb, not the authors, supplied the V and J calls. This sample gives roughly 38,000 distinct CDR3 sequences in total; approximately 25% of them show up just once. Jointly, the top ten make up less than 30% of the sample.

V loses 0 bases, J loses 3 bases, and the germline ends lie 18 bases apart. For CDR1 and CDR2, the germline V gene lists MGHRA and YSYEKL. The CDR3 numbers 18 residues from cysteine through phenylalanine. Of the read, only the CDR3 DNA is kept; its 54 bases are in frame from base 1. The sample here was PBMCs, taken before or after stereotactic body radiation therapy (not recorded which). The sequence joins TRBV4-1 to TRBJ1-5, with the D gene too uncertain to name. This clonotype originated in a donor of 50 years or more with non-small cell lung cancer. CDR3 reads: CASSQDIAGIAYNQPQHF. The nucleotide sequence is given as TGCGCCAGCAGCCAAGATATAGCGGGAATAGCATACAATCAGCCCCAGCATTTT.